Ten or more counts support the clone carrying this TCR beta chain. This sample was taken from a study of T cells in Graves' hyperthyroidism and ophthalmopathy. The investigators amplified TCR beta CDR3 regions from RNA transcripts. Researchers ran a first-round RT-PCR on the TCR CDR3 using the HTBI primer set. TCRdb ran MiXCR on the multiplex PCR reads and lists one entry per CDR3 protein. The table lists approximately 400,000 distinct CDR3 sequences, roughly 12% of them singletons. Blood from later-ophthalmopathy patients was taken at first hyperthyroidism diagnosis. Germline CDR1 is SGHTA and CDR2 is FQGNSA. This CDR3 is 14 amino acids long. Trimming removed 1 base at V and 0 bases at J, with 3 bases between.

The specimen was blood. This clonotype was obtained from a man aged 25-45 years with Graves' hyperthyroidism that later progressed to Graves' ophthalmopathy. This chain uses TRBV7-2 with TRBJ2-2; D is uncertain. This chain's CDR3 is CASSLDANTGELFF. DNA for the CDR3: TGTGCCAGCAGCTTAGATGCGAACACCGGGGAGCTGTTTTTT.